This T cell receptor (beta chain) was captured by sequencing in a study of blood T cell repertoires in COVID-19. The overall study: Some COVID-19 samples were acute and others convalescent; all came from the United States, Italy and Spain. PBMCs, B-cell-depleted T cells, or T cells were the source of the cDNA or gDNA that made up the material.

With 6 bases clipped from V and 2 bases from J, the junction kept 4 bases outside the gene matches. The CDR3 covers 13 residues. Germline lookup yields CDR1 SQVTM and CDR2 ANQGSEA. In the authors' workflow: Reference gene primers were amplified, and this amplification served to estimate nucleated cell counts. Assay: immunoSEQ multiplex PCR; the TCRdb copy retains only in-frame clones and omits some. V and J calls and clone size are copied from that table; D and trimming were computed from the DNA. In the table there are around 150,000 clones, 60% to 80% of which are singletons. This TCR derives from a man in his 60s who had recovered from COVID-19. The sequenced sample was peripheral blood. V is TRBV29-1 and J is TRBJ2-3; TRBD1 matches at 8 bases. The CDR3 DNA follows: TGCAGCGTCTCGGGACAGGCCACAGATACGCAGTATTTT. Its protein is CSVSGQATDTQYF.